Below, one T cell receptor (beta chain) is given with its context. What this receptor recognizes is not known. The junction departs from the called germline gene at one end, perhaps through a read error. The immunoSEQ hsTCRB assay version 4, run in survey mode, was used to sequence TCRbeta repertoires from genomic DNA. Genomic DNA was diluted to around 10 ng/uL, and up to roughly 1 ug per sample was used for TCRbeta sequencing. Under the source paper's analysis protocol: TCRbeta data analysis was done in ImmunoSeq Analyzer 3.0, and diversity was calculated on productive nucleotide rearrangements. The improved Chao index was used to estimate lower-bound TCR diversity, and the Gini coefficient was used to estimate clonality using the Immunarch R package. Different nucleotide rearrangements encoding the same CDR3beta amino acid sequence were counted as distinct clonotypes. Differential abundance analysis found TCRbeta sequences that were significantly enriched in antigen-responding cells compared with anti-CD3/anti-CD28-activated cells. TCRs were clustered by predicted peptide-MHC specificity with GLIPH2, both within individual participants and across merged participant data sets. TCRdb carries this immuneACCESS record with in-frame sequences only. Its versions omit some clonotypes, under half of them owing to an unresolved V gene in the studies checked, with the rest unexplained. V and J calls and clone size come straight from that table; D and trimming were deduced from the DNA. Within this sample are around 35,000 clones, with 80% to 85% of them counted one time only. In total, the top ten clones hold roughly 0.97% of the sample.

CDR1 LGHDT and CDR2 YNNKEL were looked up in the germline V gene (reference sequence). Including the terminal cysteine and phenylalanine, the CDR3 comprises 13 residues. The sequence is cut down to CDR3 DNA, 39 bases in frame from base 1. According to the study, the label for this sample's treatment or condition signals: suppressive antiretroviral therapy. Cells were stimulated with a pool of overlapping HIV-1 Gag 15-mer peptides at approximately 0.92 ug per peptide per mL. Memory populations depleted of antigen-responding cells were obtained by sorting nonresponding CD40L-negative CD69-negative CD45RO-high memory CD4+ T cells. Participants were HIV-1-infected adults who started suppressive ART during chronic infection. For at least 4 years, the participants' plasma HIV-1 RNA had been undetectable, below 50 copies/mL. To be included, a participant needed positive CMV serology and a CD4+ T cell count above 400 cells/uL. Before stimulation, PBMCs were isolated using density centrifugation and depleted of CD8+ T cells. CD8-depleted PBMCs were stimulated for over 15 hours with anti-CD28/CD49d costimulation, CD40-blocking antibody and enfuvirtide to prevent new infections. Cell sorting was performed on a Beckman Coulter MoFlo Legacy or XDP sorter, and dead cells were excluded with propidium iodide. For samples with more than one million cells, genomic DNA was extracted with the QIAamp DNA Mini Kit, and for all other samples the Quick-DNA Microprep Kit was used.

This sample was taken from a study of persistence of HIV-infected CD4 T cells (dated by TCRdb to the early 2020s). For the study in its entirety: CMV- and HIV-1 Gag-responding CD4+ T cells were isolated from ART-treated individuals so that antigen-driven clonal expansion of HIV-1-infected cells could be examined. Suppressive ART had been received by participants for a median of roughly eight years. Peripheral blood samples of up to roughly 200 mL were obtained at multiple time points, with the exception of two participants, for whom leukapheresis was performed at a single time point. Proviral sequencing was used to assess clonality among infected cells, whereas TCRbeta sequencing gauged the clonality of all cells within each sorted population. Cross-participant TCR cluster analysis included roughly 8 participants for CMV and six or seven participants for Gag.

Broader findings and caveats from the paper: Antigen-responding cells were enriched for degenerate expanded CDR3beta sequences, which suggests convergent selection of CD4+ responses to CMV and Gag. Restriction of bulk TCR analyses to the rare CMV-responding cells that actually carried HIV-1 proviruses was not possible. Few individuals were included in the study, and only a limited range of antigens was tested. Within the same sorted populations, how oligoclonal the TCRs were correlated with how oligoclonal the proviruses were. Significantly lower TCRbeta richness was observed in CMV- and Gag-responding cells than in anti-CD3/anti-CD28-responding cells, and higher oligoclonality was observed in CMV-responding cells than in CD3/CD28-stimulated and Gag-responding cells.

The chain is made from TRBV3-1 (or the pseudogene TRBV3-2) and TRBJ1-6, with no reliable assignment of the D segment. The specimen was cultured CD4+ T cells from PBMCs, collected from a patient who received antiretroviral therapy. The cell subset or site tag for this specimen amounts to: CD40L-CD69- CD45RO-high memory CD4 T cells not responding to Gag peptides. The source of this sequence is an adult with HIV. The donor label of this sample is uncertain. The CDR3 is CASSQDLFGSRRF. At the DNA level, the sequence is TGTGCCAGCAGCCAAGATCTGTTCGGCAGCCGTAGGTTT.